This entry describes one T cell receptor (beta chain). Diagnoses among patients were locally advanced or metastatic urothelial carcinoma. Produced via immunoSEQ multiplex PCR; TCRdb's table is partial and in-frame only. The sample consists of roughly 48,000 clones, about 80% of them appearing once. This sample was taken from a study of PD-L1 blockade in urothelial cancer. About the study: Patients took up atezolizumab at some point between 2014 and 2015 at 1,200 mg intravenously every 3 weeks. Analyses used blood from 3 weeks (second dose) and 6 weeks after treatment start.

V lost 7 bases and J 0 bases, leaving 16 bases between the germline ends. The CDR3 runs 16 residues. CDR1 is GTSNPN and CDR2 is SVGIG in the germline V gene (reference sequence). The sample here was PBMCs, taken around atezolizumab (anti-PD-L1) treatment. The chain carries TRBV30 and TRBJ2-6; D possibly corresponds to TRBD1 (6 bases). This sequence originates from a man aged 40-50 years with urothelial cancer. CDR3 region: CAFHTGPNSGANVLTF. The CDR3 nucleotides are TGTGCCTTCCATACAGGGCCAAACTCTGGGGCCAACGTCCTGACTTTC.